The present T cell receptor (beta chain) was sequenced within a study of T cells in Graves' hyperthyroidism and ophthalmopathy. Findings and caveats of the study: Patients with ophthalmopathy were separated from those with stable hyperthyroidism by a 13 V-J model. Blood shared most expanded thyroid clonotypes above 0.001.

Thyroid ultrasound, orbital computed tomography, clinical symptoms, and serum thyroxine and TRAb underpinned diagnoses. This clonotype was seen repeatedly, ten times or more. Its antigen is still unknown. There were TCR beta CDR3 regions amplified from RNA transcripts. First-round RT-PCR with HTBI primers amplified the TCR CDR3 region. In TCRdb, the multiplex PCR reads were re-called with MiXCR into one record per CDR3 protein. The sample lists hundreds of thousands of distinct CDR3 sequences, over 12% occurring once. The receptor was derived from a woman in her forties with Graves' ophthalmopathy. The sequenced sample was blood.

CDR3 amino acids: CASSPTGTRQETQYF. The CDR3 DNA is TGTGCCAGCAGCCCGACAGGGACCCGCCAAGAGACCCAGTACTTC. J is TRBJ2-5 and V is TRBV11-2, with 7 bases matching TRBD1. This CDR3 has 15 amino acids. CDR1 and CDR2 from the germline V gene are SGHAT and FQNNGV. Trimming at V came to 5 bases and at J to 1 base, leaving 7 bases not matched to a gene.